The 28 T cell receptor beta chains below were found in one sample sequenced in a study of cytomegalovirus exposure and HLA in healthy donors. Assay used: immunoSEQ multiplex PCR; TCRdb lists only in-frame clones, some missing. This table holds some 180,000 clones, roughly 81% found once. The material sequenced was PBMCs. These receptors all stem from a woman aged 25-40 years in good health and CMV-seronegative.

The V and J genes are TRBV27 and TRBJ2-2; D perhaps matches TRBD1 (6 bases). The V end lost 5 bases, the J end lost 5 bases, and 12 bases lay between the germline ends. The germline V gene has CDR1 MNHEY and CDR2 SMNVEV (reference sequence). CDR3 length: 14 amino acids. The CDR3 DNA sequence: TGTGCCAGCAGTCTCCTACAGGGAACCGGGGAGCTGTTTTTT. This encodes CASSLLQGTGELFF.

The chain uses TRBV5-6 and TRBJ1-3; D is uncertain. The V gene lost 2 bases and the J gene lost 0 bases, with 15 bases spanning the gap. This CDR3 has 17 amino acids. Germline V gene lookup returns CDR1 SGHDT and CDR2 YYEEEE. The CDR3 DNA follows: TGTGCCAGCAGCTTATATTCGGGAGGACCCTCTGGAAACACCATATATTTT. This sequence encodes CASSLYSGGPSGNTIYF.

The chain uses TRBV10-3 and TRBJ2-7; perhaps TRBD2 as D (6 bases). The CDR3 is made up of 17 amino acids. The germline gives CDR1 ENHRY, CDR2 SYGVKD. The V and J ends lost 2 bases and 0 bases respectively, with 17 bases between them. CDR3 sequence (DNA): TGTGCCATCAGTGAGGGCCGGGCGGGGCCCTACTCCTACGAGCAGTACTTC. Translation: CAISEGRAGPYSYEQYF.

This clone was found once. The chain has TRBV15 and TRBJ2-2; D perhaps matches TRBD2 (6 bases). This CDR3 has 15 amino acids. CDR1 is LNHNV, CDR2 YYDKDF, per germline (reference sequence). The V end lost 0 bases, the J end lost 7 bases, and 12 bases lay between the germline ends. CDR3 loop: CATSRDLGGIGELFF. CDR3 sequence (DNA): TGTGCCACCAGCAGAGATCTTGGGGGGATCGGGGAGCTGTTTTTT. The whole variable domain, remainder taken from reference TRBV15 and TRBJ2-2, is DAMVIQNPRYQVTQFGKPVTLSCSQTLNHNVMYWYQQKSSQAPKLLFHYYDKDFNNEADTPDNFQSRRPNTSFCFLDIRSPGLGDTAMYLCATSRDLGGIGELFFGEGSRLTVL.

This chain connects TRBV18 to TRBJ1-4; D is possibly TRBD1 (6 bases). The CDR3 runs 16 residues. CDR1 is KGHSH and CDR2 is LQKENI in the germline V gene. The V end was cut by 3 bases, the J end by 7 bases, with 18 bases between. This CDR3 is CASSPDTGPSGEKLFF. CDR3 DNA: TGTGCCAGCTCACCGGACACAGGGCCCTCGGGTGAAAAACTGTTTTTT.

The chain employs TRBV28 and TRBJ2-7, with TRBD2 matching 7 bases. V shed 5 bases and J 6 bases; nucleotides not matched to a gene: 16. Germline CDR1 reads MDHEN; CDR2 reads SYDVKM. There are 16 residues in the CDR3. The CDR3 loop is CASSRLPLGRHTEQYF. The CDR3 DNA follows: TGTGCCAGCAGTCGTCTTCCTCTCGGGAGGCATACCGAGCAGTACTTC.

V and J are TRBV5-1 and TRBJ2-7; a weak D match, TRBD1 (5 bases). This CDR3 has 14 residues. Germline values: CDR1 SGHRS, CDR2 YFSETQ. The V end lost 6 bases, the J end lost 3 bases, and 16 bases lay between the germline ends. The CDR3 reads CASNTDRDFYEQYF. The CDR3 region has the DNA TGCGCCAGCAACACAGACAGAGACTTCTACGAGCAGTACTTC.

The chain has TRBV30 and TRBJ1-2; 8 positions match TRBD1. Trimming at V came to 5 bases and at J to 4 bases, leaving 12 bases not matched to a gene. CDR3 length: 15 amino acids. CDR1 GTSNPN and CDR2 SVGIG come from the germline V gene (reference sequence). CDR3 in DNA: TGTGCCTGGTCAACATTAGGACAGGGTACCTATGGCTACACCTTC. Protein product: CAWSTLGQGTYGYTF.

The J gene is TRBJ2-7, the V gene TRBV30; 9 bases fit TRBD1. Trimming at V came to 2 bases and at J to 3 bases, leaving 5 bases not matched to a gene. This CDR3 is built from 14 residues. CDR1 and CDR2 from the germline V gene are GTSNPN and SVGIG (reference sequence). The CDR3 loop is CAWSQPGQGYEQYF. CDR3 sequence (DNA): TGTGCCTGGAGTCAGCCGGGACAGGGCTACGAGCAGTACTTC.

The CDR3 nucleotides are TGTGCCAGCAGCTTGGGTTTTGGTCAGCCTACCGCGGAGTACTTC. This translates into CASSLGFGQPTAEYF. The chain has TRBV5-6 and TRBJ2-7, with D uncertain. The CDR3 sequence is 15 residues long. V was shortened by 0 bases and J by 11 bases, with 21 bases between the two germline ends. CDR1 and CDR2 from the germline V gene are SGHDT and YYEEEE.

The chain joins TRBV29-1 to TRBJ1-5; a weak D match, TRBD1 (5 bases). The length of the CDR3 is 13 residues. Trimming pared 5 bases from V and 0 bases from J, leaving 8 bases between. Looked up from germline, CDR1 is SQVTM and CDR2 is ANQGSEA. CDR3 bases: TGCAGCGTTAGTCAGGGTAGCAATCAGCCCCAGCATTTT. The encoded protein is CSVSQGSNQPQHF.

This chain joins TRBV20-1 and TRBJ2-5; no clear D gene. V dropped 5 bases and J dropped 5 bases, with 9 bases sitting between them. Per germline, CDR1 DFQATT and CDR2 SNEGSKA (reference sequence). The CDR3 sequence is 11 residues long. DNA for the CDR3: TGCAGTGCTGAAAACGGGGAGACCCAGTACTTC. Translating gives CSAENGETQYF.

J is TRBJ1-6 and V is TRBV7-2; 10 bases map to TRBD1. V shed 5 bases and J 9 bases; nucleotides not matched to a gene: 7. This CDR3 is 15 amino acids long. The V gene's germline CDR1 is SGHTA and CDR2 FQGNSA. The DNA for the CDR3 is TGTGCCAGCAGCGTACGACAGGGGGCGAGTTCACCCCTCCACTTT. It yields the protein CASSVRQGASSPLHF.

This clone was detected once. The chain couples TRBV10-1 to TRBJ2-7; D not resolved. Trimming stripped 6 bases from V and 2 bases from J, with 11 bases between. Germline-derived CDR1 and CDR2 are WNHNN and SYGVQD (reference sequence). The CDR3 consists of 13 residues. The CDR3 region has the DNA TGCGCCAGCAGCGAGGATCGAGCCTACGAGCAGTACTTC. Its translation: CASSEDRAYEQYF.

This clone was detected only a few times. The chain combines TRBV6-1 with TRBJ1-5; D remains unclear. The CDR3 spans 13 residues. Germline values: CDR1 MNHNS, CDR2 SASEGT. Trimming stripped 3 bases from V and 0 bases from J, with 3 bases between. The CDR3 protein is CASSDYSNQPQHF. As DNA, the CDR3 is TGTGCCAGCAGTGATTATAGCAATCAGCCCCAGCATTTT.

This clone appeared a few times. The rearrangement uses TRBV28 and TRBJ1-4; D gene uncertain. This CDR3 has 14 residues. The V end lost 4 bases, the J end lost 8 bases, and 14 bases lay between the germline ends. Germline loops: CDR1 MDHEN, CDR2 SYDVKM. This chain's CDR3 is CASSSPPGSEKLFF. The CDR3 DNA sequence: TGTGCCAGCAGTTCCCCCCCCGGGAGCGAAAAACTGTTTTTT.

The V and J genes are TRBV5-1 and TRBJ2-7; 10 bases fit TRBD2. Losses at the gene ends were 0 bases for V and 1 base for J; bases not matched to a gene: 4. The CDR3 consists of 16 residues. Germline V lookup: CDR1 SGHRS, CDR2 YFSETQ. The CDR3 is CASSLVLAGGSYEQYF. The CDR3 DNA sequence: TGCGCCAGCAGCTTGGTTTTAGCGGGAGGATCCTACGAGCAGTACTTC.

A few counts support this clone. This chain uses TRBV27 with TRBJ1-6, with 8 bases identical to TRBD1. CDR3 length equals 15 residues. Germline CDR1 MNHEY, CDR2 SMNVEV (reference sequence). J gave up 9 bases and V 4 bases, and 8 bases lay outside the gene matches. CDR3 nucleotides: TGTGCCAGCAGTTCGGTTCGACAGGGGCCTTCACCCCTCCACTTT. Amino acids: CASSSVRQGPSPLHF.

The CDR3 nucleotides are TGTGCCAGCAGCGTAGACGCGAGGGAAAAACTGTTTTTT. As protein: CASSVDAREKLFF. The chain recombines TRBV9 with TRBJ1-4; D is ambiguous. Germline loops: CDR1 SGDLS, CDR2 YYNGEE. This CDR3 is 13 amino acids long. V gave up 0 bases and J gave up 8 bases, with 8 bases separating them.

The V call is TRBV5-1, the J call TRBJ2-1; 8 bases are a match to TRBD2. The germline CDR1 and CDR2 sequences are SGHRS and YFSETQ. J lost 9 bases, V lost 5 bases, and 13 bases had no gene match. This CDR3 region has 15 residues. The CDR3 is CASSPDPGGPGEQFF. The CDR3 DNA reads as TGCGCCAGCAGTCCCGATCCGGGGGGGCCGGGTGAGCAGTTCTTC.

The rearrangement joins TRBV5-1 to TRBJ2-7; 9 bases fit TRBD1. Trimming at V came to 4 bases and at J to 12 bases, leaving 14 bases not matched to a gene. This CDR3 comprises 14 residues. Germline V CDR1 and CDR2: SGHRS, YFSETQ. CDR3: CASSSMGQGGEGYF. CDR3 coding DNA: TGCGCCAGCAGCAGTATGGGACAGGGAGGTGAAGGGTACTTC.

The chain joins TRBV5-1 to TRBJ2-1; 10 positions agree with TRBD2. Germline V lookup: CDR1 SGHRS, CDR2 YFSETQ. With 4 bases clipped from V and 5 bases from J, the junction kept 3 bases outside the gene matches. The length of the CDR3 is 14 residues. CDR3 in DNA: TGCGCCAGCAGCGGCGGACTAGCGGACAATGAGCAGTTCTTC. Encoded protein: CASSGGLADNEQFF.

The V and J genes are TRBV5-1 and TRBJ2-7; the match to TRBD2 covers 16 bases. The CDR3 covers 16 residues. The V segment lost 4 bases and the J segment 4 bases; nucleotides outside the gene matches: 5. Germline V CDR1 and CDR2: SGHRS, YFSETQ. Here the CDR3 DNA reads TGCGCCAGCAGCCGGGGACTAGCGGGGGGGCCTTACGAGCAGTACTTC. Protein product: CASSRGLAGGPYEQYF.

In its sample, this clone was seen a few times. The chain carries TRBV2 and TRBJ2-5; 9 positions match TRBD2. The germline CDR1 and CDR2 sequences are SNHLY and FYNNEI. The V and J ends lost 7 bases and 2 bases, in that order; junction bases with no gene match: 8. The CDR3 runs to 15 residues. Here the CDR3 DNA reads TGTGCCAGCAACTTAGCGGGGGTCCATCAAGAGACCCAGTACTTC. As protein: CASNLAGVHQETQYF.

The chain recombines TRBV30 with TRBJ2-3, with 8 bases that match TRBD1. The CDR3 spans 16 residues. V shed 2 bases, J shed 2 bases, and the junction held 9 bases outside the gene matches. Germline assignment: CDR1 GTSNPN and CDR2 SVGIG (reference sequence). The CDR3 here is CAWSSDRDRFTDTQYF. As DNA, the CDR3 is TGTGCCTGGAGTTCGGACCGGGACAGGTTCACAGATACGCAGTATTTT.

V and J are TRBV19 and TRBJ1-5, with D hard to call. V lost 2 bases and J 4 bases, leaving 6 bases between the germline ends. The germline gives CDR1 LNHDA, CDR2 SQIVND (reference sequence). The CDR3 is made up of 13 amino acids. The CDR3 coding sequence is TGTGCCAGTAGTATAAAGCCTAATCAGCCCCAGCATTTT. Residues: CASSIKPNQPQHF.

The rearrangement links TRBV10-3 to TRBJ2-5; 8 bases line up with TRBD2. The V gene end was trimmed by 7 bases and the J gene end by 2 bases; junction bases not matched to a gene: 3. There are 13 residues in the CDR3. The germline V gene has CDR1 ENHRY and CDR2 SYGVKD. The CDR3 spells CAIIAGKQETQYF. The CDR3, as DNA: TGTGCCATCATAGCGGGGAAGCAAGAGACCCAGTACTTC.

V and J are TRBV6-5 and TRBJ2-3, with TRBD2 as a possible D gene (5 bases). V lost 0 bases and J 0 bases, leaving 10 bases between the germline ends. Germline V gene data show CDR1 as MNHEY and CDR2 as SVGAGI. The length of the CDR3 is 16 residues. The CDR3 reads CASSYSSRRSTDTQYF. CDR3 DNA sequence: TGTGCCAGCAGTTACTCGTCGAGGAGGAGCACAGATACGCAGTATTTT.